A single T cell receptor beta chain is shown here with its context. Antigen unknown. This entry is derived from a study of T cell repertoires in cytomegalovirus infection. Study summary: Both recently identified HLA-C-restricted and well-studied HLA-B-restricted CMV epitopes were used in the study.

The J segment lost 0 bases and the V segment lost 3 bases, leaving 7 bases of the junction unmatched. The CDR3 totals 17 residues. Via MiXCR, TCRdb re-called the reads, giving one row per CDR3 protein. The table includes about 110,000 distinct CDR3 sequences, under 55% detected once. Study-level points and caveats: The cumulative frequency of public TCR beta families distinguished individuals who carried CMV together with the relevant HLA.

The chain carries TRBV12-3 or TRBV12-4 and TRBJ1-5; 8 bases agree with TRBD1. Sequences were derived from CD8+ T cells from cultured PBMCs, sampled from culture after CMV antigen stimulation. This receptor was taken from a human donor in good health (CMV status not recorded). Some clones in this sample may be carry-over from other donors' samples. The CDR3 loop reads CASSFDRGENSNQPQHF. Written as DNA, the CDR3 is TGTGCCAGCAGTTTCGACAGGGGAGAGAATAGCAATCAGCCCCAGCATTTT.